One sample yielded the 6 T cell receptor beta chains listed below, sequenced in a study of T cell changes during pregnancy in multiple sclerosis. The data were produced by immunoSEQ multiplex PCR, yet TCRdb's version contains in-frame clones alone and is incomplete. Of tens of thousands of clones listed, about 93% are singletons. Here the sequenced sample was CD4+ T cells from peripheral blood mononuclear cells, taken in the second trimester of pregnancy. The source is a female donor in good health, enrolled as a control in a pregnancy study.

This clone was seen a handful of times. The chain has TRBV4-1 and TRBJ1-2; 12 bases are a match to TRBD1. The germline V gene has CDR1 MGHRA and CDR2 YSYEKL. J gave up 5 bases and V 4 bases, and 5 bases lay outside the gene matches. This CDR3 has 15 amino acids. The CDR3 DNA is TGCGCCAGCAGCCGGGGGACAGGGGGCGCTTATGGCTACACCTTC. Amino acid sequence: CASSRGTGGAYGYTF.

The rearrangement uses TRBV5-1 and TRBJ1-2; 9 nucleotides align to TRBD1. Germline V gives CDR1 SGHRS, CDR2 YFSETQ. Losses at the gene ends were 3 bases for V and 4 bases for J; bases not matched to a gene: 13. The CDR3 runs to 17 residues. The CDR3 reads CASSSRETGGNIYGYTF. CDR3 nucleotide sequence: TGCGCCAGCAGCTCCAGAGAGACAGGGGGTAATATCTATGGCTACACCTTC.

In nucleotides, the CDR3 is TGTGCCAGTAGTATTTCGGAAGGCGGAAAGTTCTTC. It translates to CASSISEGGKFF. The chain employs TRBV19 and TRBJ2-1, with D uncertain. This CDR3 contains 12 residues. V was shortened by 3 bases and J by 14 bases, with 14 bases between the two germline ends. Germline CDR1 is LNHDA and CDR2 is SQIVND (reference sequence).

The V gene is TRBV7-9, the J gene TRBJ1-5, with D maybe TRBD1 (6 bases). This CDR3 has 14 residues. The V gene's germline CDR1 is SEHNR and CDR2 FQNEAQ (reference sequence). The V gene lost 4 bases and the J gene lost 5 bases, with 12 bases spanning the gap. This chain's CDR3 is CASSWGQDDQPQHF. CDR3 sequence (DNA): TGTGCCAGCAGCTGGGGACAAGATGATCAGCCCCAGCATTTT.

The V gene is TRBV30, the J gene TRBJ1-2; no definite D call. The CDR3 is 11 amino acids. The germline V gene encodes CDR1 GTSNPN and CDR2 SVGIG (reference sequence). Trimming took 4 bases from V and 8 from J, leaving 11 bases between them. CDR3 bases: TGTGCCTGGAATCCCTCGGGGGGCTACACCTTC. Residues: CAWNPSGGYTF. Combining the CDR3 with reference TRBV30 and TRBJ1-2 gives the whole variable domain SQTIHQWPATLVQPVGSPLSLECTVEGTSNPNLYWYRQAAGRGLQLLFYSVGIGQISSEVPQNLSASRPQDRQFILSSKKLLLSDSGFYLCAWNPSGGYTFGSGTRLTVV.

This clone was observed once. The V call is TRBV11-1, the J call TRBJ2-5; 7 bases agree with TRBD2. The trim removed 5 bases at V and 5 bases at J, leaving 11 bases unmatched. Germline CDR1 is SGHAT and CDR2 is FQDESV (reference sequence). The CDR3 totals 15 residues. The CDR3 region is CASSPEQGEGETQYF. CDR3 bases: TGTGCCAGCAGCCCCGAGCAAGGGGAGGGGGAGACCCAGTACTTC.